The present T cell receptor (beta chain) was sequenced within a study of response to subunit inactivated influenza vaccine (dated by TCRdb to 2016 to 2018). For the wider study: Deep quantitative profiling of the T cell receptor repertoire was used in the study to follow responses to a trivalent subunit inactivated influenza vaccine. Overall study results and their limits: The authors suggested that each seasonal influenza vaccination may recruit only a limited number of new T cells.

To prepare the library, RT-PCR was applied. Instrument on record: Illumina HiSeq 2500. The public sequencing data were trimmed at Q25 with fastp and processed into clonotypes with MiXCR by TCRdb, which kept only in-frame beta chains. Entries are consolidated by CDR3 protein sequence, retaining the most common genes and DNA. The sample data list about 500,000 distinct CDR3 sequences, and 16% of these were observed just once. The top ten hold 2.5% to 3.5% of the sample. There are a few counts of this clonotype. Its antigen has not been determined. Base qualities are not recorded, but no much larger clone differs from it by a single base. The CDR3 runs 17 residues from the cysteine to the phenylalanine. Here the CDR3 DNA is all that survives: 51 bases in frame from base 1. The germline V gene specifies SGHRS as CDR1 and YFSETQ as CDR2. Ends trimmed: V by 0 bases, J by 5 bases; bases unmatched to a gene: 7.

The receptor chain draws on TRBV5-1 and TRBJ2-1, with TRBD2 matching 11 junction bases. The sequence was obtained from a man between 50 and 75 years old who received an inactivated influenza vaccine. Donor details come from another sample of the same person, matched by shared clones. Sequencing was performed on CD4+ T cells sorted from PBMCs, taken less than 25 months after vaccination. The nucleotide sequence reads as follows: TGCGCCAGCAGCTTGGGGTCTAGCGGGGGGCTGAACAATGAGCAGTTCTTC. Its translation reads: CASSLGSSGGLNNEQFF.